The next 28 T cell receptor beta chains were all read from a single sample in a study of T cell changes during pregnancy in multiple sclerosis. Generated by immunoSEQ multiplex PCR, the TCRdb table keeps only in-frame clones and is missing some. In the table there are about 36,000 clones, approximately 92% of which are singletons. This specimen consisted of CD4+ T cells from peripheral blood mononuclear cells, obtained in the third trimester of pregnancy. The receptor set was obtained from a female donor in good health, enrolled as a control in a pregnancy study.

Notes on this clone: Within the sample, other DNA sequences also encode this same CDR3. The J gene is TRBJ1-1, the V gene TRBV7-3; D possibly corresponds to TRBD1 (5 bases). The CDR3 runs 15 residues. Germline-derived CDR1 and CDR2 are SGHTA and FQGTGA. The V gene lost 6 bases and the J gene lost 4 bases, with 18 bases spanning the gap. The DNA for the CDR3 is TGTGCCAGCAGACAAAATGCCGGGGGGAGCACTGAAGCTTTCTTT. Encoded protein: CASRQNAGGSTEAFF.

The CDR3 here is CASSEQGAGAKNIQYF. The CDR3 DNA reads TGTGCCAGCAGTGAACAGGGGGCGGGAGCCAAAAACATTCAGTACTTC. This chain joins TRBV6-1 and TRBJ2-4; 8 positions match TRBD1. The CDR3 is made up of 16 amino acids. Germline lookup yields CDR1 MNHNS and CDR2 SASEGT. Trimming cost V 2 bases and J 0 bases; bases outside gene matches: 3.

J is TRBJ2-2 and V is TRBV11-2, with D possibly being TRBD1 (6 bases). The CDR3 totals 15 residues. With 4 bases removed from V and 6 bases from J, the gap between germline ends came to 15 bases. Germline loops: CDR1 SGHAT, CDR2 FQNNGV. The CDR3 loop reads CASSSRQVVAGELFF. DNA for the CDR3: TGTGCCAGCAGCTCCCGACAGGTGGTAGCCGGGGAGCTGTTTTTT.

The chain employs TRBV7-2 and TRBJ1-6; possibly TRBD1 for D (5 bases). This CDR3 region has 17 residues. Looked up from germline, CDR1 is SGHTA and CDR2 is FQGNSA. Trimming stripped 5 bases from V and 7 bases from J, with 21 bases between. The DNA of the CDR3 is TGTGCCAGCAGCCAGGCGGGCAGGGCGGCGGGGAATTCACCCCTCCACTTT. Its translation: CASSQAGRAAGNSPLHF.

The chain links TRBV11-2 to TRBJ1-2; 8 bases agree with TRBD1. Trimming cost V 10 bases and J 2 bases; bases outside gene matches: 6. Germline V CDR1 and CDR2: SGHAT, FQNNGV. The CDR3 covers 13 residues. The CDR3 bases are TGTGCCATTCCGGACAGGGAAAACTATGGCTACACCTTC. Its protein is CAIPDRENYGYTF. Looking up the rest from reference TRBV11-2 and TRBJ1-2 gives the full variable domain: EAGVAQSPRYKIIEKRQSVAFWCNPISGHATLYWYQQILGQGPKLLIQFQNNGVVDDSQLPKDRFSAERLKGVDSTLKIQPAKLEDSAVYLCAIPDRENYGYTFGSGTRLTVV.

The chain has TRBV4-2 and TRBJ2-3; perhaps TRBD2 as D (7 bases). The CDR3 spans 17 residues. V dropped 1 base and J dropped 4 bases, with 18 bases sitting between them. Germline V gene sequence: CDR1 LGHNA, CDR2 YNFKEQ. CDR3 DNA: TGTGCCAGCAGCCAAGTGTGGGGGGGGGCAGAGTCAGATACGCAGTATTTT. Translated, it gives CASSQVWGGAESDTQYF.

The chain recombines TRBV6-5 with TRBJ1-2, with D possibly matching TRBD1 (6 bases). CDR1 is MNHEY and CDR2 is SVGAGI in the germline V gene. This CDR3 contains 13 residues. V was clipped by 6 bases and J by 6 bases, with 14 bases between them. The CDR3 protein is CASRLQGGDGYTF. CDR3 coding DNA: TGTGCCAGCAGACTACAGGGAGGGGATGGCTACACCTTC.

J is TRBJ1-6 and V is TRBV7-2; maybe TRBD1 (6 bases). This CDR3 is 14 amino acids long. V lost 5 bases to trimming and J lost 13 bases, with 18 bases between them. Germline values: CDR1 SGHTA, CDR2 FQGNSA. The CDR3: CASSKPDSFAPLHF. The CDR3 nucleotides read TGTGCCAGCAGCAAGCCGGACAGTTTTGCCCCCCTCCACTTT.

CDR3 bases: TGTGCCAGCAGTCCTACCACCACCTATGGCTACACCTTC. It encodes CASSPTTTYGYTF. The chain has TRBV28 and TRBJ1-2; no clear D gene. This CDR3 region has 13 residues. The germline CDR1 and CDR2 sequences are MDHEN and SYDVKM. Trimming removed 5 bases from V and 4 bases from J, with 11 bases in between.

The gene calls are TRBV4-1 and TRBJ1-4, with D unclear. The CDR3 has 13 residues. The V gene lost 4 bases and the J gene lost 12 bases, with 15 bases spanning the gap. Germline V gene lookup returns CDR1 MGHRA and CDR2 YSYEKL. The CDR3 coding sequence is TGCGCCAGCAGCCCTATCGGGGTAGGAGAACTGTTTTTT. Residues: CASSPIGVGELFF.

The CDR3 here is CASSLMTVNTGELFF. CDR3 in DNA: TGTGCCAGCAGCTTAATGACAGTAAACACCGGGGAGCTGTTTTTT. The chain combines TRBV7-2 with TRBJ2-2, with a tentative D call TRBD1 (5 bases). Germline V gene data show CDR1 as SGHTA and CDR2 as FQGNSA. Trimming removed 2 bases at V and 2 bases at J, with 9 bases between. The CDR3 consists of 15 residues.

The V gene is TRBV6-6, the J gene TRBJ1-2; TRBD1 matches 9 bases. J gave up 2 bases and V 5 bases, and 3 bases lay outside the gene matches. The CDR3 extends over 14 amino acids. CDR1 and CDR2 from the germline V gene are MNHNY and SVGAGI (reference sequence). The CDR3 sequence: CASSRDRANYGYTF. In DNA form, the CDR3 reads TGTGCCAGCAGTCGGGACAGGGCGAACTATGGCTACACCTTC.

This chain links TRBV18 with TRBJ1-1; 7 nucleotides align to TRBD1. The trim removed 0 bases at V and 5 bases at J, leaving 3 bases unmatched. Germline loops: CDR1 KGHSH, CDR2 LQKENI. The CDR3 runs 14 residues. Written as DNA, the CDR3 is TGTGCCAGCTCACCACCACGGACAGGAACTGAAGCTTTCTTT. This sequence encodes CASSPPRTGTEAFF.

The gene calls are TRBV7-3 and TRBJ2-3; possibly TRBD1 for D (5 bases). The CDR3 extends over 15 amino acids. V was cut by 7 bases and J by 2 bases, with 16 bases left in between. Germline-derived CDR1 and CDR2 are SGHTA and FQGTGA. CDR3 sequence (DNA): TGTGCCAGCACCCCAGGGTTGGGGCACACAGATACGCAGTATTTT. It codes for CASTPGLGHTDTQYF.

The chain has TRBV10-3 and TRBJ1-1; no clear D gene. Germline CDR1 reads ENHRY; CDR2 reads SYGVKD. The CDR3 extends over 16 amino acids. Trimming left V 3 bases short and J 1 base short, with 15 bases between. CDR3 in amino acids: CAISEEGRRGNTEAFF. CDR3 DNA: TGTGCCATCAGTGAAGAGGGAAGGAGAGGGAACACTGAAGCTTTCTTT.

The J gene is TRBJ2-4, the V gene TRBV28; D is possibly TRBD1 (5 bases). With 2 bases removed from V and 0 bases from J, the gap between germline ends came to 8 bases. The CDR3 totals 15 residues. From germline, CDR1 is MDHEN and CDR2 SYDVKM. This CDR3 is CASSLETVAKNIQYF. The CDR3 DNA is TGTGCCAGCAGTTTAGAGACAGTAGCCAAAAACATTCAGTACTTC.

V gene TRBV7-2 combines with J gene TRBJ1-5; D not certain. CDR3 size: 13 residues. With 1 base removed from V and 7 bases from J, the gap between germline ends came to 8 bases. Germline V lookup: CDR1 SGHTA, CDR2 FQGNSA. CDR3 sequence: CASSLGGKQPQHF. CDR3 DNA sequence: TGTGCCAGCAGCTTAGGAGGAAAACAGCCCCAGCATTTT.

The CDR3 nucleotides read TGTGCCAGCAGCTTAGGGGGGACAGGGAGCACCGGGGAGCTGTTTTTT. This codes for CASSLGGTGSTGELFF. The chain is built from TRBV7-9 and TRBJ2-2, with TRBD1 identical over 9 bases. The CDR3 is 16 amino acids. Looked up from germline, CDR1 is SEHNR and CDR2 is FQNEAQ (reference sequence). V shed 1 base, J shed 4 bases, and the junction held 4 bases outside the gene matches.

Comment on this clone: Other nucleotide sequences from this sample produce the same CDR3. CDR3: CASSPGGGNEKLFF. DNA for the CDR3: TGTGCCAGCAGCCCAGGAGGTGGGAATGAAAAACTGTTTTTT. The chain recombines TRBV7-9 with TRBJ1-4, with D unclear. The germline V and J ends were trimmed by 5 bases and 5 bases, with 12 bases remaining between them. CDR3 length: 14 amino acids. In germline, CDR1 is SEHNR, CDR2 FQNEAQ (reference sequence).

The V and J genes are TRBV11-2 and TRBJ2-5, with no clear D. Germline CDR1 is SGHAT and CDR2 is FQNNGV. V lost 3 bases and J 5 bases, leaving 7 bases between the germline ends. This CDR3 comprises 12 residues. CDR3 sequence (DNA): TGTGCCAGCAGCTTTCCCCAGGAGACCCAGTACTTC. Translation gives CASSFPQETQYF.

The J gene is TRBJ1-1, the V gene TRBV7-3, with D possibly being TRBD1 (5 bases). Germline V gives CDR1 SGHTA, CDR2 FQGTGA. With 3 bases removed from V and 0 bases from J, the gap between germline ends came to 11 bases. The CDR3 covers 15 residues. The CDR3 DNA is TGTGCCAGCAGCTTGGGAGGGGCAATGAACACTGAAGCTTTCTTT. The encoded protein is CASSLGGAMNTEAFF.

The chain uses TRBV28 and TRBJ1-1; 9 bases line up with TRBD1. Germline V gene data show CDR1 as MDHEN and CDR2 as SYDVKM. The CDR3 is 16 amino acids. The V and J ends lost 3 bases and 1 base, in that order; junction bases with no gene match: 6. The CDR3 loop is CASSLGQGRRNTEAFF. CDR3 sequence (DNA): TGTGCCAGCAGTTTGGGACAGGGTCGACGGAACACTGAAGCTTTCTTT.

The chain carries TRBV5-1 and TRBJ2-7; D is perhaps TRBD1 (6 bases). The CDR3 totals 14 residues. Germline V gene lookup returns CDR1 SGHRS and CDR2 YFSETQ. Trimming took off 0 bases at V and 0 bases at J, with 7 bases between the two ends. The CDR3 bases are TGCGCCAGCAGCTTGGGGACAGTCTCCTACGAGCAGTACTTC. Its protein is CASSLGTVSYEQYF. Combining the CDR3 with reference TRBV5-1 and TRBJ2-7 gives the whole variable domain KAGVTQTPRYLIKTRGQQVTLSCSPISGHRSVSWYQQTPGQGLQFLFEYFSETQRNKGNFPGRFSGRQFSNSRSEMNVSTLELGDSALYLCASSLGTVSYEQYFGPGTRLTVT.

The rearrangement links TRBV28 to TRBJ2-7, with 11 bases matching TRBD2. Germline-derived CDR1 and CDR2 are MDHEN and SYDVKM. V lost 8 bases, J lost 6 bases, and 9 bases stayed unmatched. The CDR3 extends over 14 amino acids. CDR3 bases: TGTGCCAGCTTAGCGGGGGGGACTTGGAGCGAGCAGTACTTC. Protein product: CASLAGGTWSEQYF.

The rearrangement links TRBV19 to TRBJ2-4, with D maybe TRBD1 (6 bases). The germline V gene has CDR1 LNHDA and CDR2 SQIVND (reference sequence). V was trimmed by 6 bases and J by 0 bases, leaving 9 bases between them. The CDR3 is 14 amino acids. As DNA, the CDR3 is TGTGCCAGTAGCCCACAGGGAGCCAAAAACATTCAGTACTTC. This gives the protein CASSPQGAKNIQYF. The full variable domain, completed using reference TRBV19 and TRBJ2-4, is DGGITQSPKYLFRKEGQNVTLSCEQNLNHDAMYWYRQDPGQGLRLIYYSQIVNDFQKGDIAEGYSVSREKKESFPLTVTSAQKNPTAFYLCASSPQGAKNIQYFGAGTRLSVL.

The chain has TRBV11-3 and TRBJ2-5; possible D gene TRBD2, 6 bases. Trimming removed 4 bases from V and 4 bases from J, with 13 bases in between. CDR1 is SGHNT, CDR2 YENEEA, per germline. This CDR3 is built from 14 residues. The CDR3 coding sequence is TGTGCCAGCAGCTCAGGAGGGGTTATAGAGACCCAGTACTTC. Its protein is CASSSGGVIETQYF.

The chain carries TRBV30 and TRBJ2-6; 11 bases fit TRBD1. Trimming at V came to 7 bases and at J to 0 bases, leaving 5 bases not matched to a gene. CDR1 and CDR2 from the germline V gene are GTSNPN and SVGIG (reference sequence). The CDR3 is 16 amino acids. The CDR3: CAYRTGGGSGANVLTF. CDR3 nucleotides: TGTGCCTACAGGACAGGGGGCGGCTCTGGGGCCAACGTCCTGACTTTC.

In nucleotides, the CDR3 is TGTGCCAGCAGCCAAAGCGGGGTCATAGCCGGGGAGCTGTTTTTT. It codes for CASSQSGVIAGELFF. This chain links TRBV7-9 with TRBJ2-2; 7 nucleotides align to TRBD2. The CDR3 is 15 residues long. Germline V gene data show CDR1 as SEHNR and CDR2 as FQNEAQ (reference sequence). The V gene end was trimmed by 5 bases and the J gene end by 6 bases; junction bases not matched to a gene: 9. Looking up the rest from reference TRBV7-9 and TRBJ2-2 gives the full variable domain: DTGVSQNPRHKITKRGQNVTFRCDPISEHNRLYWYRQTLGQGPEFLTYFQNEAQLEKSRLLSDRFSAERPKGSFSTLEIQRTEQGDSAMYLCASSQSGVIAGELFFGEGSRLTVL.